This T cell receptor beta chain was observed in a study of monozygotic twins with inflammatory bowel disease. With respect to this clonotype: The target antigen is unknown.

Study-wide findings and caveats: Using the inverse Simpson index, IBD patients had lower TCRbeta diversity than healthy co-twins.

RNA in its total form was extracted from whole blood, and T cells were not sorted. In germline, CDR1 is MGHRA, CDR2 YSYEKL. This CDR3 is built from 16 residues. Per TCR library, roughly 3,600 ng of total RNA was used. TCRdb reanalyzed the 5' RACE reads and collapses them to one entry per CDR3 protein, without DNA. Its table records fewer than 550,000 distinct CDR3 sequences. The source of this sequence is a human donor with ulcerative colitis or Crohn's disease, or a healthy co-twin of an affected twin (not recorded which). Sequenced material: blood. The chain couples TRBV4-1 to TRBJ2-1; TCRdb calls TRBD1, which cannot be checked without DNA. CDR3 sequence: CASSQGTTSSYNEQFF.